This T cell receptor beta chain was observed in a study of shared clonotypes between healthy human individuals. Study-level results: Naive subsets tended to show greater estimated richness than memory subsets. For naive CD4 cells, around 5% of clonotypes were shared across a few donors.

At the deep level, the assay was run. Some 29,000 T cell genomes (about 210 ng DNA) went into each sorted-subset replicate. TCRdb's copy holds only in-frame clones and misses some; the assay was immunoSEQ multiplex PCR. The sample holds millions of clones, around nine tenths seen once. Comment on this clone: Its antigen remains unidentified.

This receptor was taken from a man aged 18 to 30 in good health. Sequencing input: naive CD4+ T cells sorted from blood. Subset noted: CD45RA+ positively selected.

The CDR3 nucleotides read TGTGCCAGCAGCTTTTCGCCCACAGGGGTTATTACCGGCAATCAGCCCCAGCATTTT. Residues: CASSFSPTGVITGNQPQHF. V is TRBV5-4 and J is TRBJ1-5; 7 positions match TRBD1. Looked up from germline, CDR1 is SGHNT and CDR2 is YYREEE (reference sequence). This CDR3 contains 19 residues. V was pared by 2 bases and J by 2 bases, with 16 bases of the junction left unmatched.